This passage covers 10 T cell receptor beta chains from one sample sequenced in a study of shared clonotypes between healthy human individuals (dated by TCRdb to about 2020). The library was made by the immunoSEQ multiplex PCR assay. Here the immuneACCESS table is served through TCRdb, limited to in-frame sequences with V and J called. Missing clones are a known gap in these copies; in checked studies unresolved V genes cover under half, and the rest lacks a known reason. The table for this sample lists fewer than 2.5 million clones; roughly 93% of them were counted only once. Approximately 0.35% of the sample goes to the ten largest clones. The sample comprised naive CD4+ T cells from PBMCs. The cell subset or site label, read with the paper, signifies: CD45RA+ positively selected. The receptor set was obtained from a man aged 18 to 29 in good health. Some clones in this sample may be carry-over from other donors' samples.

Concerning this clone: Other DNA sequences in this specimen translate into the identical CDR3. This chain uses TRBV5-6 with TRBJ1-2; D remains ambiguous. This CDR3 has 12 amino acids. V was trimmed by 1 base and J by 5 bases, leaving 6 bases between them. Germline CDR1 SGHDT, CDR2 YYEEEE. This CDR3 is CASSLRDYGYTF. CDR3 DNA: TGTGCCAGCAGCTTGAGGGATTATGGCTACACCTTC.

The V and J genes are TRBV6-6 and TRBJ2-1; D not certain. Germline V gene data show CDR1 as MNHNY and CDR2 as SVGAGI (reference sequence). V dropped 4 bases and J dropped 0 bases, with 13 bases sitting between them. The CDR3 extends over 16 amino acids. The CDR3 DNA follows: TGTGCCAGCAGTTCGGACGAAATTTACTCCTACAATGAGCAGTTCTTC. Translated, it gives CASSSDEIYSYNEQFF.

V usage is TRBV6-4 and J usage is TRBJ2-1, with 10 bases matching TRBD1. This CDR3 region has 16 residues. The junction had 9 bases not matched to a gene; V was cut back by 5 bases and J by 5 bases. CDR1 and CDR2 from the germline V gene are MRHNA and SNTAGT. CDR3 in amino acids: CASSPTGQGFHNEQFF. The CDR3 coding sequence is TGTGCCAGCAGTCCTACGGGACAGGGGTTCCACAATGAGCAGTTCTTC.

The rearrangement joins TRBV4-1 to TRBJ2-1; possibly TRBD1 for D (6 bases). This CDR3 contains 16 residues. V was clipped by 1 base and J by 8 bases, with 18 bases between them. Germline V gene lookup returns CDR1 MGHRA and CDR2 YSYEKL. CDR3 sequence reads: CASSQARPSRGYEQFF. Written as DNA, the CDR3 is TGCGCCAGCAGCCAAGCCCGACCATCGAGGGGGTATGAGCAGTTCTTC.

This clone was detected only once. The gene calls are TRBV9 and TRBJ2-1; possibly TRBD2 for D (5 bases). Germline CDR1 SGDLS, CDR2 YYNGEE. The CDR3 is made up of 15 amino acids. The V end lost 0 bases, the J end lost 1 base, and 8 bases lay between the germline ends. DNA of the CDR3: TGTGCCAGCAGCGTAGGAGGGAAATCCTACAATGAGCAGTTCTTC. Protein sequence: CASSVGGKSYNEQFF. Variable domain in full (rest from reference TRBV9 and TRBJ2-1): DSGVTQTPKHLITATGQRVTLRCSPRSGDLSVYWYQQSLDQGLQFLIQYYNGEERAKGNILERFSAQQFPDLHSELNLSSLELGDSALYFCASSVGGKSYNEQFFGPGTRLTVL.

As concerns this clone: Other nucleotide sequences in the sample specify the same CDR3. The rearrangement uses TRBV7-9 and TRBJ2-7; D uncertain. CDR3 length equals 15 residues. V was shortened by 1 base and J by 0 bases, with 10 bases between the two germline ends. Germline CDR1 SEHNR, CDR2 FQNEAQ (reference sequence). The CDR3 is CASSLVGRSSYEQYF. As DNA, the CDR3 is TGTGCCAGCAGCTTAGTCGGCCGCAGCTCCTACGAGCAGTACTTC.

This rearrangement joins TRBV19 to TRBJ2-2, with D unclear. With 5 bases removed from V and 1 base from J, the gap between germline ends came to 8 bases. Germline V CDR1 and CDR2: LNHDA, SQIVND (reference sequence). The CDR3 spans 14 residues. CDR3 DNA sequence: TGTGCCAGTAGTTTAGGGATGAACACCGGGGAGCTGTTTTTT. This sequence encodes CASSLGMNTGELFF.

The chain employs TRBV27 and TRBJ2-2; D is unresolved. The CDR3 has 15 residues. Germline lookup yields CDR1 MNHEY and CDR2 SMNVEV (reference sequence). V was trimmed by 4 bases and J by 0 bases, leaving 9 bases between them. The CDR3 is CASSSEPANTGELFF. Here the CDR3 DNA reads TGTGCCAGCAGTTCGGAACCCGCGAACACCGGGGAGCTGTTTTTT.

CDR3 protein: CATSRERGGETQYF. CDR3 nucleotide sequence: TGTGCCACCAGCAGAGAGAGAGGGGGAGAGACCCAGTACTTC. This rearrangement joins TRBV15 to TRBJ2-5; TRBD1 might be the D (6 bases). V was clipped by 0 bases and J by 4 bases, with 9 bases between them. Germline CDR1 LNHNV, CDR2 YYDKDF (reference sequence). This CDR3 spans 14 amino acids.

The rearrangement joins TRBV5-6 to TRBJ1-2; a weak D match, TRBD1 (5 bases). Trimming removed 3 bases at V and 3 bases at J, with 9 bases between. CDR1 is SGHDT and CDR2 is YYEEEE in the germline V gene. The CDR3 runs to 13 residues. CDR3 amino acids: CASSYGGDYGYTF. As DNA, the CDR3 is TGTGCCAGCAGCTACGGGGGGGACTATGGCTACACCTTC.